The entry that follows covers one TCR beta chain sequence. Its antigen is still unknown. This sample is part of a study of CXCR3-negative and CXCR3-positive naive CD8 T cells. Study-wide context: Sequencing yielded approximately 130 million TRB reads, roughly 1.5 +/- 0.3 million per library. Notes on the study in general: Partly lower CXCR3 expression followed cryopreservation, and most assays relied on fresh PBMCs. For memory CD8+ cells diversity was much lower, but both naive subsets had comparably high diversity. Naive subsets expressed similar surface CD5; TRB CDR3 features served to infer TCR strength. The study found more hydrophobic TRB CDR3s in CXCR3-positive naive cells than in CXCR3-negative naive cells.

Germline-derived CDR1 and CDR2 are PRHDT and FYEKMQ (reference sequence). The CDR3 is 14 residues long. The libraries of TRB cDNA were prepared using 5' RACE with UMI labels. Reanalyzing the 5' RACE reads, TCRdb keeps one entry per CDR3 protein, without DNA. The sample's table shows about 50,000 distinct CDR3 sequences. The receptor was derived from a human donor in good health. Some clones in this sample may be carry-over from other donors' samples. The sample consisted of naive CXCR3+ CD8+ T cells from blood. The subset: CD45RO-CCR7+CD27+CD95- naive CD8+ T cells expressing CXCR3 (TNR3+). The rearrangement links TRBV13 to TRBJ2-7; the D call of TRBD1 rests on TCRdb alone, since no DNA is present to check it. The CDR3 loop reads CASSYLQGVYEQYF.